This section outlines one T cell receptor (beta chain) sequence together with its context. The antigen is undetermined. The CDR3 sequence is 13 residues long. Duplicate vials of approximately 140,000 sorted CD8+ T cells per subset supplied the RNA. The source of the sample is a study of human CD8 memory T cell subsets. Study outcomes and limitations: Both stem-like subsets shared clonotypes with effector memory cells. However, the stem-like memory and precursor exhausted T cell repertoires overlapped with each other only minimally.

TCR beta libraries were made by UMI-labeled 5' RACE. Using the 5' RACE reads, TCRdb records one entry per CDR3 protein without DNA. The record lists fewer than 15,000 distinct CDR3 sequences, of which the ten most abundant hold about 14%. This chain uses TRBV12-3 or TRBV12-4 with TRBJ1-5; TCRdb designates TRBD1, a call that cannot be tested without DNA. The TCR comes from a human donor in good health. The sequenced sample consisted of CD8+ T cells from PBMCs. This chain's CDR3 is CASSPGGNQPQHF.